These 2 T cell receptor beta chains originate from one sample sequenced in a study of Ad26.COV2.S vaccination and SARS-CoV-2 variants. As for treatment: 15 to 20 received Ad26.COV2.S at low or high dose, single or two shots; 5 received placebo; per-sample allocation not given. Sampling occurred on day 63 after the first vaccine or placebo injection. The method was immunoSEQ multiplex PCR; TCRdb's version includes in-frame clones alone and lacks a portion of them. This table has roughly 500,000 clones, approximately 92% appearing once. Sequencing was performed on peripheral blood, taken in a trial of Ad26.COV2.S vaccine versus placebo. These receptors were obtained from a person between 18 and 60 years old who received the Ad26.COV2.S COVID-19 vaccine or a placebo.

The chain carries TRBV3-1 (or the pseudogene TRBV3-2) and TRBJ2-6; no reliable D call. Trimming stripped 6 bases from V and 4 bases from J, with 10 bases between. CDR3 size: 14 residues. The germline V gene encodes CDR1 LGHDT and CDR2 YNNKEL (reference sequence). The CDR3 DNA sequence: TGTGCCAGCAGAATTGAGTCCGGGGCCAACGTCCTGACTTTC. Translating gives CASRIESGANVLTF.

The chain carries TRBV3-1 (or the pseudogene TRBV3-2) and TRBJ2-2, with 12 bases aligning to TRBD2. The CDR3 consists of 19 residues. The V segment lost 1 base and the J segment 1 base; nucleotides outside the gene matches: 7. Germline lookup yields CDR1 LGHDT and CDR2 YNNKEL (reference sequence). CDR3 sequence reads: CASSQGLAGVPLNTGELFF. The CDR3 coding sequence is TGTGCCAGCAGCCAAGGACTAGCGGGGGTCCCCTTGAACACCGGGGAGCTGTTTTTT.